These 24 T cell receptor beta chains were all obtained from the same sample, sequenced in a study of CDR3 diversity in severe acne. TCRdb analysed the PCR reads with MiXCR anew, one entry per CDR3 protein. The sample has 85,000 to 120,000 distinct CDR3 sequences; about half are singletons. The sequenced sample was blood. Every receptor here comes from a male donor with acne.

Concerning this clonotype: One end of the junction does not line up with germline, which may come from a read error. The chain joins TRBV6-6 to TRBJ2-5; D is unclear. The CDR3 sequence is 16 residues long. Germline CDR1 MNHNY, CDR2 SVGAGI (reference sequence). The CDR3 coding sequence is TGTGCCAGCAGTCAGCCCTCACCCGGTGCCGGGCGTACCCAGTGCTTC. It translates to CASSQPSPGAGRTQCF.

This clonotype was counted between two and nine times. V gene TRBV27 combines with J gene TRBJ2-1; 7 bases align to TRBD1. The CDR3 has 14 residues. V was pared by 2 bases and J by 4 bases, with 2 bases of the junction left unmatched. The germline gives CDR1 MNHEY, CDR2 SMNVEV (reference sequence). CDR3 loop: CASSLVQGYNEQFF. As DNA, the CDR3 is TGTGCCAGCAGTTTAGTACAGGGGTACAATGAGCAGTTCTTC.

V is TRBV15 and J is TRBJ2-5; D perhaps matches TRBD1 (5 bases). The germline V gene has CDR1 LNHNV and CDR2 YYDKDF (reference sequence). Deletions cut 4 bases from V and 3 bases from J, with 12 bases between. The CDR3 loop spans 14 amino acids. CDR3 sequence (DNA): TGTGCCACCAGCATGTCGACAGATAAAGAGACCCAGTACTTC. Translating it yields CATSMSTDKETQYF. Full variable domain (rest looked up from reference TRBV15 and TRBJ2-5): DAMVIQNPRYQVTQFGKPVTLSCSQTLNHNVMYWYQQKSSQAPKLLFHYYDKDFNNEADTPDNFQSRRPNTSFCFLDIRSPGLGDTAMYLCATSMSTDKETQYFGPGTRLLVL.

The CDR3 sequence: CASSQYGTGNYEQYF. In DNA, the CDR3 is TGTGCCAGCAGCCAATACGGGACAGGCAACTACGAGCAGTACTTC. V gene TRBV7-2 combines with J gene TRBJ2-7, with TRBD1 identical over 8 bases. Germline V CDR1 and CDR2: SGHTA, FQGNSA. Germline trimming cut 5 bases from V and 3 bases from J; bases unmatched to any gene: 9. The CDR3 covers 15 residues.

This clonotype was recorded at least ten times. The chain recombines TRBV4-1 with TRBJ2-5; D is perhaps TRBD1 or TRBD2 (5 bases each). The CDR3 runs 14 residues. Deletions cut 2 bases from V and 4 bases from J, with 11 bases between. Germline V gene sequence: CDR1 MGHRA, CDR2 YSYEKL. The CDR3 loop reads CASSQYTGGETQYF. The DNA of the CDR3 is TGCGCCAGCAGCCAATATACAGGAGGAGAGACCCAGTACTTC.

The chain carries TRBV12-3 or TRBV12-4 and TRBJ1-4, with a tentative D call TRBD1 (6 bases). This CDR3 comprises 16 residues. V lost 6 bases and J lost 0, with 14 bases in between. The CDR3 nucleotides read TGTGCCAGCAGCCTTGGGACATCTGCAACTAATGAAAAACTGTTTTTT. Translated: CASSLGTSATNEKLFF.

V usage is TRBV20-1 and J usage is TRBJ2-1, with 11 bases aligning to TRBD2. V shed 0 bases and J 8 bases; nucleotides not matched to a gene: 9. Germline V lookup: CDR1 DFQATT, CDR2 SNEGSKA (reference sequence). The CDR3 has 16 residues. The CDR3 sequence is CSARDVTSGRNHEQFF. CDR3 bases: TGCAGTGCTAGAGATGTAACTAGCGGGAGAAACCATGAGCAGTTCTTC.

This chain joins TRBV10-3 and TRBJ2-1; 14 positions match TRBD2. CDR3 length equals 17 residues. With V trimmed by 7 bases and J by 6 bases, 11 bases remained unmatched. CDR1 ENHRY and CDR2 SYGVKD come from the germline V gene. Here the CDR3 reads CAITPGLAGGWLNEQFF. CDR3 nucleotides: TGTGCCATCACCCCCGGACTAGCGGGAGGTTGGCTCAATGAGCAGTTCTTC.

A remark on this clonotype: One junction end does not reproduce the germline sequence, and a read error may be involved. V and J are TRBV2 and TRBJ2-7, with D perhaps matching TRBD2 (6 bases). This CDR3 region has 14 residues. CDR1 SNHLY and CDR2 FYNNEI come from the germline V gene. The CDR3 nucleotides read TGCGCCAGCAGTGAGGGAGGCACTAACTACGAGCAGTACTTC. As protein: CASSEGGTNYEQYF.

This clonotype has at least ten counts. The rearrangement uses TRBV7-3 and TRBJ2-1; 7 bases are shared with TRBD2. This CDR3 has 16 residues. Trimming at V came to 5 bases and at J to 8 bases, leaving 15 bases not matched to a gene. Looked up from germline, CDR1 is SGHTA and CDR2 is FQGTGA. The CDR3 coding sequence is TGTGCCAGCAGCAGGTCACCGGGACTACAGAACGATGAGCAGTTCTTC. This translates into CASSRSPGLQNDEQFF.

V usage is TRBV5-4 and J usage is TRBJ2-7; 11 bases are shared with TRBD1. The CDR3 is 15 residues long. The ends lost 5 bases at V and 5 bases at J; junction bases unmatched: 9. Germline V gene lookup returns CDR1 SGHNT and CDR2 YYREEE (reference sequence). In nucleotides, the CDR3 is TGTGCCAGCAGTGAATTGGACAGGGGGCGGGACGAGCAGTACTTC. This translates into CASSELDRGRDEQYF.

There are a few counts of this clonotype. The V and J genes are TRBV29-1 and TRBJ1-6; no clear D. CDR1 and CDR2 from the germline V gene are SQVTM and ANQGSEA. Trimming stripped 3 bases from V and 6 bases from J, with 18 bases between. The CDR3 spans 16 residues. For the CDR3, the DNA is TGCAGCGTTGATAGTCCGGATTTGATAAGTAATTCACCCCTCCACTTT. Amino acid sequence: CSVDSPDLISNSPLHF.

This clonotype was seen a single time. This chain joins TRBV15 and TRBJ2-7, with TRBD1 as a possible D gene (5 bases). Germline lookup yields CDR1 LNHNV and CDR2 YYDKDF (reference sequence). The CDR3 sequence is 15 residues long. Trimming stripped 3 bases from V and 2 bases from J, with 14 bases between. The CDR3 DNA reads as TGTGCCACCAGCAGTCTAAGGGGTCCTACCTACGAGCAGTACTTC. Its protein product is CATSSLRGPTYEQYF.

This rearrangement joins TRBV9 to TRBJ2-1; 11 nucleotides align to TRBD2. This CDR3 region has 16 residues. The V gene end was trimmed by 4 bases and the J gene end by 7 bases; junction bases not matched to a gene: 10. Germline V CDR1 and CDR2: SGDLS, YYNGEE. CDR3 nucleotide sequence: TGTGCCAGCAGCTTAAGACTAGCGGGGAATTGGAATGAGCAGTTCTTC. It encodes CASSLRLAGNWNEQFF.

This clonotype was counted ten times or more. The chain uses TRBV12-3 or TRBV12-4 and TRBJ2-5, with 11 bases matching TRBD1. This CDR3 is 14 amino acids long. Losses at the gene ends were 6 bases for V and 6 bases for J; bases not matched to a gene: 6. CDR3 residues: CASSGTGGIQTQYF. The CDR3 nucleotides read TGTGCCAGCAGCGGGACAGGGGGTATTCAGACCCAGTACTTC.

The chain combines TRBV7-9 with TRBJ2-7, with 9 nucleotides matching TRBD2. The J call may be in error: the DNA end matches TRBJ2-1 better. Germline values: CDR1 SEHNR, CDR2 FQNEAQ (reference sequence). This CDR3 region has 13 residues. Here the CDR3 DNA reads TGTGCCAGCAGCGGCGGGGGGGTGGATGAGCAGTTCTTC. This codes for CASSGGGVDEQFF.

As to this clonotype: The conserved closing phenylalanine or tryptophan is absent in this CDR3, likely reflecting a read error. The chain employs TRBV7-9 and TRBJ1-4; D uncertain. Trimming stripped 5 bases from V and 5 bases from J, with 12 bases between. CDR1 is SEHNR, CDR2 FQNEAQ, per germline (reference sequence). The CDR3 loop spans 14 amino acids. The CDR3 here is CASSLRTQNEKLFL. CDR3 nucleotide sequence: TGTGCCAGCAGCCTTAGGACCCAAAATGAAAAACTGTTTCTT.

Note on this clonotype: The junction shows a germline mismatch at one end, possibly a read error. The chain links TRBV7-3 to TRBJ1-2, with D unresolved. Germline CDR1 reads SGHTA; CDR2 reads FQGTGA. The CDR3 is made up of 14 amino acids. CDR3 in amino acids: CASSLAGQVYGYTF. The CDR3 DNA follows: TGTGCCAGTAGCTTAGCGGGTCAGGTCTATGGCTACACCTTC. The whole variable domain, filled in from reference TRBV7-3 and TRBJ1-2, reads GAGVSQTPSNKVTEKGKYVELRCDPISGHTALYWYRQSLGQGPEFLIYFQGTGAADDSGLPNDRFFAVRPEGSVSTLKIQRTERGDSAVYLCASSLAGQVYGYTFGSGTRLTVV.

This clonotype occurred many times. The chain combines TRBV9 with TRBJ2-3; no clear D. V was clipped by 0 bases and J by 4 bases, with 9 bases between them. The CDR3 sequence is 14 residues long. The germline V gene has CDR1 SGDLS and CDR2 YYNGEE. The CDR3 region has the DNA TGTGCCAGCAGCGTAGTGTCGGGTTCAGATACGCAGTATTTT. Amino acid sequence: CASSVVSGSDTQYF.

V gene TRBV10-1 combines with J gene TRBJ2-7; no clear D gene. CDR3 length equals 13 residues. The ends were cut back, 0 bases at V and 3 bases at J, with 6 bases in the middle. The germline CDR1 and CDR2 sequences are WNHNN and SYGVQD (reference sequence). CDR3 sequence (DNA): TGCGCCAGCAGTGAGTCGACCAACTACGAGCAGTACTTC. Its protein product is CASSESTNYEQYF.

This clonotype was seen many times. The V and J genes are TRBV7-8 and TRBJ2-2; 7 bases agree with TRBD2. Per germline, CDR1 SGHVS and CDR2 FQNEAQ. The ends lost 1 base at V and 7 bases at J; junction bases unmatched: 15. CDR3 length: 18 amino acids. The CDR3 region has the DNA TGTGCCAGCAGCTTAGTTGGACTAGACCTTAAAGGAGACGGGGAGCTGTTTTTT. It specifies CASSLVGLDLKGDGELFF.

The V gene is TRBV7-3, the J gene TRBJ2-7, with 14 bases that match TRBD2. Germline assignment: CDR1 SGHTA and CDR2 FQGTGA. CDR3 length: 16 residues. V shed 2 bases, J shed 8 bases, and the junction held 8 bases outside the gene matches. The CDR3 loop is CASSLPGTSGGLKQYF. In DNA, the CDR3 is TGTGCCAGCAGCTTACCCGGGACTAGCGGGGGCTTAAAGCAGTACTTC.

Regarding this clonotype: Possible read error: a much larger clone is one base away. This sequence joins TRBV6-5 and TRBJ2-1; D unresolved. The germline gives CDR1 MNHEY, CDR2 SVGAGI. V was clipped by 7 bases and J by 6 bases, with 13 bases between them. The CDR3 length is 13 residues. CDR3 loop: CASKETTCNEQFF. The CDR3 DNA reads as TGTGCCAGCAAGGAGACCACCTGCAATGAGCAGTTCTTC.

This chain uses TRBV7-3 with TRBJ1-1; maybe TRBD1 (5 bases). CDR1 and CDR2 (germline): SGHTA, FQGTGA. Trimming removed 4 bases from V and 7 bases from J, with 13 bases in between. The CDR3 runs 13 residues. Here the CDR3 reads CASSSRGTSEAFF. The CDR3 DNA reads TGTGCCAGCAGCTCACGGGGGACCAGTGAAGCTTTCTTT.